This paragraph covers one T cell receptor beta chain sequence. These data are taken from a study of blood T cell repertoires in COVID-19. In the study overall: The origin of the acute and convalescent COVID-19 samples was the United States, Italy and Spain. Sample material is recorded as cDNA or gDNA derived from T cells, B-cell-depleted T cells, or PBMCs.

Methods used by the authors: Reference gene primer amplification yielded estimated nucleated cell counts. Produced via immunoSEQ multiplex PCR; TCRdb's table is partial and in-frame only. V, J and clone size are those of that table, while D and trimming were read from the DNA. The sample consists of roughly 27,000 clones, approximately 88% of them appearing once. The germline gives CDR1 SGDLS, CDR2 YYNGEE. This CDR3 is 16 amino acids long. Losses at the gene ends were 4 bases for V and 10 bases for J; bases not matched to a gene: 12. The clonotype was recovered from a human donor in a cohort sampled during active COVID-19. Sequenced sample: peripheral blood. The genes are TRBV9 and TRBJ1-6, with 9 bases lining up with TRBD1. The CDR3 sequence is CASSPAWDREGSPLHF. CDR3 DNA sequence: TGTGCCAGCAGCCCCGCCTGGGACAGGGAAGGGTCACCCCTCCACTTT. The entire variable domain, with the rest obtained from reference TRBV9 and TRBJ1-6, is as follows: DSGVTQTPKHLITATGQRVTLRCSPRSGDLSVYWYQQSLDQGLQFLIQYYNGEERAKGNILERFSAQQFPDLHSELNLSSLELGDSALYFCASSPAWDREGSPLHFGNGTRLTVT.